This paragraph covers one T cell receptor beta chain sequence. Its antigen is still unknown. The source of the sample is a study of shared clonotypes between healthy human individuals. Study-wide results and limits: Across a handful of donors, naive CD4 shared around 5.1%, naive CD8 around 3.5%, memory CD4 2% to 2.5%, memory CD8 0.4% to 0.5%. Among donors, clonotype sharing was expected to be affected by sequencing depth.

Selected positively for CCR7 and CD45RO-negative, naive CD8 cells excluded terminally differentiated effector memory CD45RA+ cells. Assay: immunoSEQ multiplex PCR; the TCRdb copy retains only in-frame clones and omits some. The table has around 580,000 clones, nearly 98% seen once. In germline, CDR1 is SEHNR, CDR2 FQNEAQ (reference sequence). V lost 1 base to trimming and J lost 2 bases, with 11 bases between them. The CDR3 sequence is 15 residues long. V usage is TRBV7-9 and J usage is TRBJ2-5; D may be TRBD2 (5 bases). This TCR came from a man in his thirties or forties in good health. Material for sequencing was naive CD8+ T cells sorted from blood. CDR3 amino acids: CASSLVQSGQETQYF. The DNA of the CDR3 is TGTGCCAGCAGCTTAGTTCAGAGCGGACAAGAGACCCAGTACTTC.